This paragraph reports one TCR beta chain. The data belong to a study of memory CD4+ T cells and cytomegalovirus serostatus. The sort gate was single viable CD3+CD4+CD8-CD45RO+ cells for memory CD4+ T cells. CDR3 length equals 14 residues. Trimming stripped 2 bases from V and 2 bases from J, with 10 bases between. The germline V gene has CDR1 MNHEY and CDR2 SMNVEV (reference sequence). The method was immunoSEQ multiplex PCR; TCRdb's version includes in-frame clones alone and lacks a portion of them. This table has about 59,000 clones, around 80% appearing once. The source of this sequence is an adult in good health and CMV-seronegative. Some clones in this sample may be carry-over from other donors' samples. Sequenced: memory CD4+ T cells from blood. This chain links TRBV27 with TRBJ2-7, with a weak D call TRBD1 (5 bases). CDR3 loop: CASSLMGPPYEQYF. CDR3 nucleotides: TGTGCCAGCAGTTTAATGGGGCCCCCCTACGAGCAGTACTTC.